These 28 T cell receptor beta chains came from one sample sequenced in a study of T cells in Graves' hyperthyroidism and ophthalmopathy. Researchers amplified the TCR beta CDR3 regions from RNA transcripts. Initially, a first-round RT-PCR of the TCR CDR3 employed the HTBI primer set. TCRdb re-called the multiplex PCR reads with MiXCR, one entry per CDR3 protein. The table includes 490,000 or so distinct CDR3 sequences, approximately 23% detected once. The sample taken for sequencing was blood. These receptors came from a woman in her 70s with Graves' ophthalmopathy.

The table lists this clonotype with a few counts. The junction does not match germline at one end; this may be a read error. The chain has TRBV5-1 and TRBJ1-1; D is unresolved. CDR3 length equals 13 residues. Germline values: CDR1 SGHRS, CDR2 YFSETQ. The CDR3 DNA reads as TGCGCCAGCACCTTGGACCCAAACACTGAAGCTTTCTTT. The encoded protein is CASTLDPNTEAFF.

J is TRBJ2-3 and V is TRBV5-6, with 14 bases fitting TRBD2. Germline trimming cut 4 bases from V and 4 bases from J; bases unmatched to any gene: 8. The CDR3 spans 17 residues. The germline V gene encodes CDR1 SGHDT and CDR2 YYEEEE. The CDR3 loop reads CASSVTGTSGSADTQYF. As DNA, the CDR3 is TGTGCCAGCAGCGTGACCGGGACTAGCGGGAGCGCAGATACGCAGTATTTT.

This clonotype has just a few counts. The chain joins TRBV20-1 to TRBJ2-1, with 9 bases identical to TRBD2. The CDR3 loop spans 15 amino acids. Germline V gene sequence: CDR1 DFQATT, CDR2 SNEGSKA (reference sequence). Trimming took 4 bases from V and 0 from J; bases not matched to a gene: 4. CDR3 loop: CSATSGGSSYNEQFF. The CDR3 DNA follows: TGCAGTGCTACCAGCGGGGGGAGCTCCTACAATGAGCAGTTCTTC.

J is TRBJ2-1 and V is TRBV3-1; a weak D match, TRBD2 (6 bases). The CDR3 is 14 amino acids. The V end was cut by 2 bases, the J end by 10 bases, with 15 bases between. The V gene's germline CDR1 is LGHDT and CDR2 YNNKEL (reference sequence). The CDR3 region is CASSQPSAIPEQFF. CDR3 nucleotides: TGTGCCAGCAGCCAACCTAGCGCCATCCCCGAGCAGTTCTTC.

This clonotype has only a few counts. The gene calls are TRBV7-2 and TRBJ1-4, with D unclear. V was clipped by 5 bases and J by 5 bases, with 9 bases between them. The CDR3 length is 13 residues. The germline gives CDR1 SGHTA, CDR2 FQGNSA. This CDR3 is CASSPDLNEKLFF. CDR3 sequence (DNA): TGTGCCAGCAGCCCAGACCTAAATGAAAAACTGTTTTTT.

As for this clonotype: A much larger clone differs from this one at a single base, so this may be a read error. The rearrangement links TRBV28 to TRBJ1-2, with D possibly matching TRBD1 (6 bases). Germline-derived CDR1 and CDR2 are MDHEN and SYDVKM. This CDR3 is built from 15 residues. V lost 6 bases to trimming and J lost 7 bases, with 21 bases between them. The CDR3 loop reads CASRHPLGADCGYTF. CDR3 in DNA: TGTGCCAGCAGACACCCTCTGGGGGCAGACTGTGGCTACACCTTC.

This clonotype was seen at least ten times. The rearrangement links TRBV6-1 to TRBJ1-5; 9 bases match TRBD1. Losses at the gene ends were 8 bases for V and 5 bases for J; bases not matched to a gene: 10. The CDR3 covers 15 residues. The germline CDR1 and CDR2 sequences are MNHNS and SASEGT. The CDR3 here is CASRRGQGIDQPQHF. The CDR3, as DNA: TGTGCCAGCCGCAGGGGACAGGGAATCGATCAGCCCCAGCATTTT.

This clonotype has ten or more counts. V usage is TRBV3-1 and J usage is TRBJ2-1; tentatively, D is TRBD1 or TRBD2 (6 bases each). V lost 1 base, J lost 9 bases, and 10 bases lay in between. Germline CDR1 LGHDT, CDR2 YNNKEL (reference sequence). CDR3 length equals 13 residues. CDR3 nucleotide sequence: TGTGCCAGCAGCCAAGGCAGGGGAGGTGAGCAGTTCTTC. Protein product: CASSQGRGGEQFF.

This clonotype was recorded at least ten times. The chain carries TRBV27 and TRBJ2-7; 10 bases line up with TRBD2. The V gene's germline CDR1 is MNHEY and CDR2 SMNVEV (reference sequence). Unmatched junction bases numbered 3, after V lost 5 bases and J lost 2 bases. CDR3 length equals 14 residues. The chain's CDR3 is CASSGLAAAYEQYF. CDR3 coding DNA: TGTGCCAGCAGTGGACTAGCGGCGGCCTACGAGCAGTACTTC.

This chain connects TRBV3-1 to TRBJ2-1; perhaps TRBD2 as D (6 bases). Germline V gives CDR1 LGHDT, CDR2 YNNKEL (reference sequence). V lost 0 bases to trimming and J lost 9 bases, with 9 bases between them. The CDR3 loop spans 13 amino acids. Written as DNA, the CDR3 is TGTGCCAGCAGCCAAGATTTGCGGGGTGAGCAGTTCTTC. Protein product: CASSQDLRGEQFF.

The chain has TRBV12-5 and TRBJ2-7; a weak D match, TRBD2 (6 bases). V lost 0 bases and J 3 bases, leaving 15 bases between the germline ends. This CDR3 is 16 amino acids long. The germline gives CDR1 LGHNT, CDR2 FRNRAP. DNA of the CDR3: TGTGCTAGTGGTTTGGTACTAGGTAGCGGAGGCTACGAGCAGTACTTC. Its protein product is CASGLVLGSGGYEQYF. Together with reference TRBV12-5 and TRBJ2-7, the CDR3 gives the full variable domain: DARVTQTPRHKVTEMGQEVTMRCQPILGHNTVFWYRQTMMQGLELLAYFRNRAPLDDSGMPKDRFSAEMPDATLATLKIQPSEPRDSAVYFCASGLVLGSGGYEQYFGPGTRLTVT.

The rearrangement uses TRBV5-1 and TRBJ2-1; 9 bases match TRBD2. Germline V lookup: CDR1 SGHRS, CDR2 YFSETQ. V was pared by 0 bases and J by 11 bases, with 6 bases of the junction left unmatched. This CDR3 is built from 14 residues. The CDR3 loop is CASSLGHGTSKQFF. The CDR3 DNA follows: TGCGCCAGCAGCTTGGGGCATGGGACTAGCAAGCAGTTCTTC. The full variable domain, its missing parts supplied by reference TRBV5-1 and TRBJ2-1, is KAGVTQTPRYLIKTRGQQVTLSCSPISGHRSVSWYQQTPGQGLQFLFEYFSETQRNKGNFPGRFSGRQFSNSRSEMNVSTLELGDSALYLCASSLGHGTSKQFFGPGTRLTVL.

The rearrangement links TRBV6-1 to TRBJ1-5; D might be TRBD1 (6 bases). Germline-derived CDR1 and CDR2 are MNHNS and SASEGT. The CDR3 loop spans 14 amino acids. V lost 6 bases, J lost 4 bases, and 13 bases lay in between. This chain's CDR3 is CASRTGRGNQPQHF. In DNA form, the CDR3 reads TGTGCCAGCAGGACGGGGAGGGGGAATCAGCCCCAGCATTTT.

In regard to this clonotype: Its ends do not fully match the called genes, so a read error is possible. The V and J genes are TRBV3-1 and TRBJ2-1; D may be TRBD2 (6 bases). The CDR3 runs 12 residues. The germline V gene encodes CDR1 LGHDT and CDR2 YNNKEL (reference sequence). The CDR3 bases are TGTGCCAGCAGCGCCACCCGGGAGCTTACTCTCTTC. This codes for CASSATRELTLF.

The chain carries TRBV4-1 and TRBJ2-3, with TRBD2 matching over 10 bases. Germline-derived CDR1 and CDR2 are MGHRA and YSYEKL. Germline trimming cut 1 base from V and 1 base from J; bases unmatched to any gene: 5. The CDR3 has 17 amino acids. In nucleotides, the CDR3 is TGCGCCAGCAGCCAAGCCCCTAGCGGGAGAGGCACAGATACGCAGTATTTT. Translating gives CASSQAPSGRGTDTQYF.

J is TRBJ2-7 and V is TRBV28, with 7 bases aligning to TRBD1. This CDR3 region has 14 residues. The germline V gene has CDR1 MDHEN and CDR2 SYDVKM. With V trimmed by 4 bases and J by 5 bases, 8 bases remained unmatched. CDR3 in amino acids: CASSSSTGMNEQYF. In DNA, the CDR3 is TGTGCCAGCAGTTCCTCGACAGGGATGAACGAGCAGTACTTC.

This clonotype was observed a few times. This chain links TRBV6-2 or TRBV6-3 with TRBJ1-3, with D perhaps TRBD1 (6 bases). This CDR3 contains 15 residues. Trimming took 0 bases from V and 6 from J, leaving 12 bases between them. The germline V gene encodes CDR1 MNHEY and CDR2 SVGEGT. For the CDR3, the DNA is TGTGCCAGCAGTTACTCGAGGGGACATACAAACACCATATATTTT. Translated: CASSYSRGHTNTIYF.

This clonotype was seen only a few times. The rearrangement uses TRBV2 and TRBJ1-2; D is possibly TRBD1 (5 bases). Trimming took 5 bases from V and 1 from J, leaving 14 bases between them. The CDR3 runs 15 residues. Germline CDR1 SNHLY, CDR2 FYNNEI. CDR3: CASSPLRQFNYGYTF. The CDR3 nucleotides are TGTGCCAGCAGTCCACTTCGACAGTTTAACTATGGCTACACCTTC.

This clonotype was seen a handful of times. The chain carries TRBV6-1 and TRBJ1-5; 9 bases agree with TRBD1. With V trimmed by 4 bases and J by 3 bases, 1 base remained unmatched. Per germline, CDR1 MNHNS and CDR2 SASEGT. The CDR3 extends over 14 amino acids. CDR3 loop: CASSGTGVNQPQHF. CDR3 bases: TGTGCCAGCAGTGGGACAGGGGTCAATCAGCCCCAGCATTTT.

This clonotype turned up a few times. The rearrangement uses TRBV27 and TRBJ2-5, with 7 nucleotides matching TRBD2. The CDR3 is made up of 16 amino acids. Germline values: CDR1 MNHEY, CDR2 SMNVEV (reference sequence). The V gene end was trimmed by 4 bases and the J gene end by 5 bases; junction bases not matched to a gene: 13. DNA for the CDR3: TGTGCCAGCAGTTCCCTCGGAGGGGTGGGGGGGGAGACCCAGTACTTC. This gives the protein CASSSLGGVGGETQYF.

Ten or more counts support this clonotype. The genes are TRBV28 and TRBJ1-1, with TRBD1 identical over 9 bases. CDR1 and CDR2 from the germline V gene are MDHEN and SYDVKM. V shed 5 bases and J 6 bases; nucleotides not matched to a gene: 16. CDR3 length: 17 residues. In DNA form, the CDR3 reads TGTGCCAGCAGTCCCGGGACAGGGTACCTGGAACACTCTGAAGCTTTCTTT. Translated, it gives CASSPGTGYLEHSEAFF.

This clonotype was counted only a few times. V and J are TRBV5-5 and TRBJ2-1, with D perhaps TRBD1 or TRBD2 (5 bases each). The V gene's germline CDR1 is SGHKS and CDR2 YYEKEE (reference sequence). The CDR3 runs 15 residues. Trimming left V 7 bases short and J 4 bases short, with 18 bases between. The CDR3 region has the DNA TGTGCCAGCGTAGGGGTTTGGGGGTTTTACAATGAGCAGTTCTTC. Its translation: CASVGVWGFYNEQFF.

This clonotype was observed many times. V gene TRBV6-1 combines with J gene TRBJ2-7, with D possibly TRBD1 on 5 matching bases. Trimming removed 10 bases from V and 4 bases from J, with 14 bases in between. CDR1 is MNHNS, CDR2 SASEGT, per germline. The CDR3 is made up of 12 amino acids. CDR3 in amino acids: CATSDRKYEQYF. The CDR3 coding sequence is TGTGCCACCTCCGACAGAAAGTACGAGCAGTACTTC.

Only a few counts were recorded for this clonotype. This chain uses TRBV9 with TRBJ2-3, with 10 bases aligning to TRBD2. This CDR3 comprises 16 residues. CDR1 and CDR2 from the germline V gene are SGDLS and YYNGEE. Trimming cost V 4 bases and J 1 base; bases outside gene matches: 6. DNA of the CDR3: TGTGCCAGCAGCCCTAGCGGGAGAAGAGGCACAGATACGCAGTATTTT. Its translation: CASSPSGRRGTDTQYF.

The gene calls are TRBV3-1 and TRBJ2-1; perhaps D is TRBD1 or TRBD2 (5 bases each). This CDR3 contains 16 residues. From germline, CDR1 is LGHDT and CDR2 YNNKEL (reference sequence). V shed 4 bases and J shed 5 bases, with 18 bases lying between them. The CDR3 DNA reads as TGTGCCAGCAGCCGGAATGTAGTAAGAGGGGACAATGAGCAGTTCTTC. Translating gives CASSRNVVRGDNEQFF.

The DNA for the CDR3 is TGTGCCAGCAGCTTAGCGCCGTCTGGGGCCCTAGTCGGGGATGGCTACACCTTC. Protein: CASSLAPSGALVGDGYTF. This chain links TRBV7-6 with TRBJ1-2, with D perhaps TRBD1 (5 bases). Trimming cost V 0 bases and J 6 bases, with 23 bases left between them. The CDR3 has 18 amino acids. The V gene's germline CDR1 is SGHVS and CDR2 FNYEAQ.

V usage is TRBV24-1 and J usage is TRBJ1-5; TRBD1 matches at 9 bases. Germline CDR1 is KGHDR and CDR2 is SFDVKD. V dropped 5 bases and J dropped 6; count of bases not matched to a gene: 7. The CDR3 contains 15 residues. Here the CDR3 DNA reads TGTGCCACCAGTGCCTCAACAGGGGGCGGTCAGCCCCAGCATTTT. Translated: CATSASTGGGQPQHF.

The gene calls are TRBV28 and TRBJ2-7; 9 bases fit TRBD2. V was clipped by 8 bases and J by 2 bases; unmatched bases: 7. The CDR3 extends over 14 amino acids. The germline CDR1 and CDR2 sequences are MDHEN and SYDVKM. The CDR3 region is CASSRGGRAYEQYF. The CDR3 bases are TGTGCCAGCTCACGAGGCGGGAGGGCCTACGAGCAGTACTTC.